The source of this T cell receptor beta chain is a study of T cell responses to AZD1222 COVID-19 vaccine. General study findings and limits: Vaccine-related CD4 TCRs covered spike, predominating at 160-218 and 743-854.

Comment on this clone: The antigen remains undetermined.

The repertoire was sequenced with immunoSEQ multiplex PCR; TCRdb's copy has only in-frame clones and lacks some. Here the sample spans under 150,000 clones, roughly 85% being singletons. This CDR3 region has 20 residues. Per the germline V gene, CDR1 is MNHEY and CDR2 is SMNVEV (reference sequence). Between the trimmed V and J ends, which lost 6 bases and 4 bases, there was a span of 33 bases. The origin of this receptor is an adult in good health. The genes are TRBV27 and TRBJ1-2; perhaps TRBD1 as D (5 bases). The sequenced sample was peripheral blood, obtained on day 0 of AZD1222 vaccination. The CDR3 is CASRPGFDARTRPGVYGYTF. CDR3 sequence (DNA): TGTGCCAGCAGGCCCGGGTTCGACGCAAGAACCCGCCCGGGGGTCTATGGCTACACCTTC.